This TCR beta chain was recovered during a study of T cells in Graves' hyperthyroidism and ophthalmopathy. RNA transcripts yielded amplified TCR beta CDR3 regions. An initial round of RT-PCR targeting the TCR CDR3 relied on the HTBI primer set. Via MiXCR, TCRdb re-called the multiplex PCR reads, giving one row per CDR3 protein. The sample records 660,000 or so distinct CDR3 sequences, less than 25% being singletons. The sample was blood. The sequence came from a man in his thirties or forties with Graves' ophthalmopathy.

Here the CDR3 DNA reads TGTGCCAGCAGCGTTAGCGGGAGAGACGATGAGCAGTTCTTC. Translated: CASSVSGRDDEQFF. This chain links TRBV11-2 with TRBJ2-1; 9 nucleotides line up with TRBD2. CDR1 is SGHAT, CDR2 FQNNGV, per germline. V lost 5 bases and J lost 8; bases outside the gene matches: 7. The CDR3 spans 14 residues.